The 17 T cell receptor beta chains presented below share a single source sample, sequenced in a study of spatial heterogeneity in lung cancer. Time point noted: blood at routine non-recurrence follow-up after resection. Tumor, nontumor lung or frozen PBMC supplied whole RNA, sequenced without sorting. TCRdb reprocessed the 5' RACE reads with MiXCR, giving one entry per CDR3 protein. The data contain about 120,000 distinct CDR3 sequences, 12% of them singletons. The sample in question was PBMCs, obtained at follow-up. Every receptor here comes from a male donor with early-stage non-small cell lung cancer.

V usage is TRBV2 and J usage is TRBJ1-5, with D possibly being TRBD1 (5 bases). Trimming removed 6 bases from V and 5 bases from J, with 11 bases in between. The CDR3 has 13 residues. Germline CDR1 SNHLY, CDR2 FYNNEI. The CDR3 region is CASSGDSYQPQHF. CDR3 coding DNA: TGTGCCAGCAGCGGAGACAGTTATCAGCCCCAGCATTTT.

The V call is TRBV7-8, the J call TRBJ1-1; D gene uncertain. The CDR3 has 13 amino acids. The germline gives CDR1 SGHVS, CDR2 FQNEAQ. V lost 1 base and J lost 8, with 11 bases in between. CDR3 DNA: TGTGCCAGCAGCTTAGGCGGGGTCCTCGAAGCTTTCTTT. Amino acids: CASSLGGVLEAFF. The full variable domain, in which reference TRBV7-8 and TRBJ1-1 provide the parts outside the CDR3, is GAGVSQSPRYKVAKRGQDVALRCDPISGHVSLFWYQQALGQGPEFLTYFQNEAQLDKSGLPSDRFFAERPEGSVSTLKIQRTQQEDSAVYLCASSLGGVLEAFFGQGTRLTVV.

This clonotype was counted between two and nine times. The genes are TRBV10-3 and TRBJ1-1; no definite D call. This CDR3 contains 14 residues. The V gene lost 6 bases and the J gene lost 0 bases, with 11 bases spanning the gap. Germline V lookup: CDR1 ENHRY, CDR2 SYGVKD. The CDR3 sequence is CAIRARSMNTEAFF. CDR3 nucleotide sequence: TGTGCCATCAGGGCCAGGTCCATGAACACTGAAGCTTTCTTT.

This clonotype was seen many times. The genes are TRBV6-5 and TRBJ1-2; D remains unclear. CDR1 and CDR2 (germline): MNHEY, SVGAGI. V gave up 5 bases and J gave up 4 bases, with 14 bases separating them. The CDR3 extends over 14 amino acids. The CDR3 sequence is CASSPGRGSYGYTF. Here the CDR3 DNA reads TGTGCCAGCAGTCCGGGCCGTGGGAGCTATGGCTACACCTTC.

There are many counts of this clonotype. This chain uses TRBV7-9 with TRBJ2-7; possibly TRBD1 for D (6 bases). Per the germline V gene, CDR1 is SEHNR and CDR2 is FQNEAQ (reference sequence). This CDR3 region has 13 residues. Trimming cost V 5 bases and J 1 base, with 9 bases left between them. The CDR3 sequence is CASSRTESYEQYF. The CDR3 bases are TGTGCCAGCAGCCGGACAGAGTCCTACGAGCAGTACTTC.

The chain uses TRBV5-1 and TRBJ2-5; 11 positions agree with TRBD2. V was pared by 4 bases and J by 0 bases, with 8 bases of the junction left unmatched. Germline V lookup: CDR1 SGHRS, CDR2 YFSETQ. This CDR3 has 17 amino acids. The CDR3 region is CASSPPASGGYQETQYF. Here the CDR3 DNA reads TGCGCCAGCAGCCCTCCGGCTAGCGGGGGGTACCAAGAGACCCAGTACTTC.

At least ten counts were recorded for this clonotype. The CDR3 DNA reads as TGTGCCAGCAGCCTACGGGACGGAGCGAACACTGAAGCTTTCTTT. Its protein is CASSLRDGANTEAFF. The chain recombines TRBV14 with TRBJ1-1; a possible D gene is TRBD1 (5 bases). The CDR3 has 15 amino acids. Trimming removed 4 bases from V and 1 base from J, with 13 bases in between. The V gene's germline CDR1 is SGHDN and CDR2 FVKESK.

The V call is TRBV6-1, the J call TRBJ2-1; D unresolved. There are 12 residues in the CDR3. Trimming took off 9 bases at V and 2 bases at J, with 8 bases between the two ends. Germline V gene data show CDR1 as MNHNS and CDR2 as SASEGT. The CDR3 region has the DNA TGTGCCAGTGGGCGGCCCTACAATGAGCAGTTCTTC. It specifies CASGRPYNEQFF.

The CDR3 sequence is CASGPSGDTDTQYF. DNA for the CDR3: TGTGCTAGTGGCCCTAGCGGGGACACAGATACGCAGTATTTT. V is TRBV12-5 and J is TRBJ2-3; 9 nucleotides match TRBD2. Germline trimming cut 6 bases from V and 2 bases from J; bases unmatched to any gene: 3. Per germline, CDR1 LGHNT and CDR2 FRNRAP. The CDR3 consists of 14 residues.

This clonotype was counted ten times or more. V gene TRBV30 combines with J gene TRBJ1-5; the match to TRBD1 covers 7 bases. J was trimmed by 1 base and V by 2 bases; bases with no gene match: 5. The germline V gene has CDR1 GTSNPN and CDR2 SVGIG (reference sequence). This CDR3 spans 15 amino acids. The CDR3: CAWSSQGLSNQPQHF. CDR3 bases: TGTGCCTGGAGTTCACAGGGGTTAAGCAATCAGCCCCAGCATTTT. Complete variable domain (other parts from reference TRBV30 and TRBJ1-5): SQTIHQWPATLVQPVGSPLSLECTVEGTSNPNLYWYRQAAGRGLQLLFYSVGIGQISSEVPQNLSASRPQDRQFILSSKKLLLSDSGFYLCAWSSQGLSNQPQHFGDGTRLSIL.

There are many counts of this clonotype. The chain uses TRBV7-2 and TRBJ2-6, with 7 bases aligning to TRBD1. The CDR3 is 15 residues long. CDR1 and CDR2 from the germline V gene are SGHTA and FQGNSA. Trimming cost V 5 bases and J 2 bases; bases outside gene matches: 3. The CDR3 bases are TGTGCCAGCAGCCGGGACAGCGCTGGGGCCAACGTCCTGACTTTC. Amino acids: CASSRDSAGANVLTF.

This clonotype has a handful of counts. The chain employs TRBV7-2 and TRBJ1-5; 10 bases agree with TRBD1. Germline V gene data show CDR1 as SGHTA and CDR2 as FQGNSA. The V segment lost 3 bases and the J segment 5 bases; nucleotides outside the gene matches: 1. The CDR3 runs 14 residues. The DNA for the CDR3 is TGTGCCAGCAGCTTGGGGACAGGGGATCAGCCCCAGCATTTT. Its translation is CASSLGTGDQPQHF.

This clonotype was counted a few times. V gene TRBV29-1 combines with J gene TRBJ1-1, with no clear D. The CDR3 extends over 11 amino acids. The germline gives CDR1 SQVTM, CDR2 ANQGSEA. V lost 4 bases to trimming and J lost 6 bases, with 9 bases between them. The CDR3 spells CSVGIPAEAFF. For the CDR3, the DNA is TGCAGCGTTGGTATTCCGGCTGAAGCTTTCTTT.

The J gene is TRBJ2-3, the V gene TRBV5-1, with 13 bases identical to TRBD2. This CDR3 contains 17 residues. After removal of 0 bases from V and 3 bases from J, the junction contained 4 bases not matched to a gene. Germline V CDR1 and CDR2: SGHRS, YFSETQ. CDR3 DNA sequence: TGCGCCAGCAGCTTGGGGACTAGCGGGGGCCGGACAGATACGCAGTATTTT. It is translated as CASSLGTSGGRTDTQYF.

The rearrangement joins TRBV5-6 to TRBJ2-3; D ambiguous. V was cut by 0 bases and J by 2 bases, with 10 bases left in between. The germline V gene encodes CDR1 SGHDT and CDR2 YYEEEE. The length of the CDR3 is 15 residues. CDR3 in amino acids: CASSLGPSLTDTQYF. The CDR3 region has the DNA TGTGCCAGCAGCTTGGGCCCCTCTCTCACAGATACGCAGTATTTT.

V gene TRBV7-2 combines with J gene TRBJ2-5; 8 bases fit TRBD1. Germline lookup yields CDR1 SGHTA and CDR2 FQGNSA. The CDR3 contains 13 residues. Trimming removed 4 bases from V and 5 bases from J; junction bases left unmatched: 3. The CDR3 DNA sequence: TGTGCCAGCAGCTGGACAGGGAGGGAGACCCAGTACTTC. Amino acid sequence: CASSWTGRETQYF.

This clonotype was detected a few times. The chain has TRBV27 and TRBJ2-7; possibly TRBD1 or TRBD2 for D (5 bases each). CDR1 and CDR2 (germline): MNHEY, SMNVEV (reference sequence). V was clipped by 5 bases and J by 1 base, with 15 bases between them. This CDR3 spans 15 amino acids. DNA of the CDR3: TGTGCCAGCAGTCCCGAGAGGGGCCGATCCTACGAGCAGTACTTC. Translation gives CASSPERGRSYEQYF.